These 9 T cell receptor beta chains share one sample of origin, sequenced in a study of liver allograft versus peripheral blood T cells. At the level of the study: The authors compared T cell receptor repertoires in transplanted livers with recipients' peripheral blood repertoires.

MiXCR was run by TCRdb on the reads, yielding one entry per CDR3 protein. The table has 9,500 to 13,000 distinct CDR3 sequences, approximately 22% seen once; the top ten hold more than 1.5%. These receptors came from a human patient who had a liver transplant. Some of the T cells might come from the graft donor.

The chain has TRBV5-6 and TRBJ2-7, with D tentatively TRBD1 (6 bases). The V gene's germline CDR1 is SGHDT and CDR2 YYEEEE. CDR3 size: 20 residues. The V end lost 2 bases, the J end lost 2 bases, and 29 bases lay between the germline ends. In nucleotides, the CDR3 is TGTGCCAGCAGCTTAATCTCTCTGGCAGGGGCGGTCGGTTTCGCCTACGAGCAGTACTTC. Amino acid sequence: CASSLISLAGAVGFAYEQYF.

This chain connects TRBV12-3 or TRBV12-4 to TRBJ1-6; D is perhaps TRBD1 (5 bases). The CDR3 sequence is 13 residues long. V was cut by 6 bases and J by 10 bases, with 13 bases left in between. The CDR3 protein is CASRRGAWSPLHF. The CDR3 region has the DNA TGTGCCAGCAGGAGGGGCGCATGGTCACCCCTCCACTTT.

By frequency in the sample, this clonotype is medium-sized. The V call is TRBV6-1, the J call TRBJ2-7; TRBD1 aligns across 8 bases. The CDR3 consists of 15 residues. Unmatched junction bases numbered 10, after V lost 5 bases and J lost 4 bases. CDR1 is MNHNS and CDR2 is SASEGT in the germline V gene. DNA of the CDR3: TGTGCCAGCAGTTTGACCGGGACAGGAATTTACGAGCAGTACTTC. Its protein is CASSLTGTGIYEQYF.

This clonotype is judged medium-sized. The rearrangement joins TRBV7-3 to TRBJ1-1; 7 nucleotides agree with TRBD1. The CDR3 loop spans 15 amino acids. The germline V gene has CDR1 SGHTA and CDR2 FQGTGA. V lost 4 bases, J lost 1 base, and 6 bases stayed unmatched. This CDR3 is CASSWRGLGNTEAFF. The CDR3, as DNA: TGTGCCAGCAGCTGGAGGGGGCTTGGGAACACTGAAGCTTTCTTT.

Within the sample, this clonotype is medium-sized. The chain is built from TRBV6-2 or TRBV6-3 and TRBJ1-1; D is ambiguous. Between the trimmed V and J ends, which lost 2 bases and 4 bases, there was a span of 14 bases. Germline CDR1 MNHEY, CDR2 SVGEGT. The CDR3 runs 15 residues. The CDR3 coding sequence is TGTGCCAGCAGTTACCCAGAGTTAGGTAGCACTGAAGCTTTCTTT. As protein: CASSYPELGSTEAFF.

The rearrangement links TRBV7-3 to TRBJ1-1; D not certain. Trimming took 5 bases from V and 5 from J, leaving 21 bases between them. CDR3 length: 16 amino acids. Germline CDR1 reads SGHTA; CDR2 reads FQGTGA. The CDR3 loop is CASSRSSPGIGTEAFF. The CDR3 DNA is TGTGCCAGCAGCCGATCAAGTCCCGGGATAGGGACTGAAGCTTTCTTT.

This clonotype is labeled as medium-sized. CDR3 in amino acids: CASSLLTGGSYEQYF. CDR3 DNA: TGTGCCAGTAGCCTCCTCACAGGGGGTTCCTACGAGCAGTACTTC. This rearrangement joins TRBV19 to TRBJ2-7; 8 positions match TRBD1. V lost 6 bases to trimming and J lost 1 base; unmatched junction nucleotides: 8. There are 15 residues in the CDR3. The germline V gene has CDR1 LNHDA and CDR2 SQIVND (reference sequence).

Of note for this clonotype: Relative to the germline gene, one junction end is altered; a read error may explain this. The chain joins TRBV18 to TRBJ2-7; 14 nucleotides align to TRBD2. The CDR3 has 15 amino acids. CDR1 KGHSH and CDR2 LQKENI come from the germline V gene. CDR3 amino acids: CASSPGTSGSYEKYF. CDR3 nucleotide sequence: TGTGCCAGCTCACCCGGGACTAGCGGGAGCTACGAGAAGTACTTC.

The J gene is TRBJ1-2, the V gene TRBV5-6; D remains ambiguous. CDR1 and CDR2 from the germline V gene are SGHDT and YYEEEE. This CDR3 spans 12 amino acids. V lost 2 bases to trimming and J lost 4 bases, with 6 bases between them. The CDR3, as DNA: TGTGCCAGCAGCTTTAGTCCCTATGGCTACACCTTC. Encoded protein: CASSFSPYGYTF.